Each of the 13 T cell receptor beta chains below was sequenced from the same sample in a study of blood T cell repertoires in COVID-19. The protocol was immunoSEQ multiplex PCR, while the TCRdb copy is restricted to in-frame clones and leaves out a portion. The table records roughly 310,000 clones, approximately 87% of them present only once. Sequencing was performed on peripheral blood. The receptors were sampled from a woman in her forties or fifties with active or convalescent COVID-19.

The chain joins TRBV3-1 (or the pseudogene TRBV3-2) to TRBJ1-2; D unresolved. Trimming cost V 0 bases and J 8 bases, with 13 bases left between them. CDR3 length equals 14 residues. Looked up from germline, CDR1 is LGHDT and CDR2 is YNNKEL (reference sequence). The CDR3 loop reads CASSQEKPIWGYTF. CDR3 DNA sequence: TGTGCCAGCAGCCAAGAAAAGCCTATCTGGGGCTACACCTTC.

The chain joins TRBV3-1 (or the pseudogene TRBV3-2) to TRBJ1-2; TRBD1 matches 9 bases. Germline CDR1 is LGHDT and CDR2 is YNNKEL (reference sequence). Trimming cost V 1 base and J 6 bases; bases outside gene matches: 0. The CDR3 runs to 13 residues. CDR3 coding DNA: TGTGCCAGCAGCCAAGGGACAGGGGATGGCTACACCTTC. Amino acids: CASSQGTGDGYTF.

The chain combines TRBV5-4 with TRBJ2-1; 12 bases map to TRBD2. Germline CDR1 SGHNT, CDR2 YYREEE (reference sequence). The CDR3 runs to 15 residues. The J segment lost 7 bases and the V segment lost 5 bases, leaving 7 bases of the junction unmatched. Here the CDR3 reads CASRASGRAENEQFF. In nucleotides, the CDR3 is TGTGCCAGCAGAGCTAGCGGGAGGGCCGAGAATGAGCAGTTCTTC.

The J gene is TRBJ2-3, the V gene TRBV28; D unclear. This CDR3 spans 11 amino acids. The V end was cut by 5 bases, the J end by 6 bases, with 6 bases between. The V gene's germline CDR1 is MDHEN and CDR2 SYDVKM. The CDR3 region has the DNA TGTGCCAGCAGTGTGAGGGATACGCAGTATTTT. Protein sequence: CASSVRDTQYF.

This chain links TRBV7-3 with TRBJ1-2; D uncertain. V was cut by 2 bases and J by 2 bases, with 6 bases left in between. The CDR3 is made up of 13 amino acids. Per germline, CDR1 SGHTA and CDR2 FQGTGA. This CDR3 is CASSLEPNYGYTF. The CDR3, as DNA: TGTGCCAGCAGCTTAGAGCCGAACTATGGCTACACCTTC.

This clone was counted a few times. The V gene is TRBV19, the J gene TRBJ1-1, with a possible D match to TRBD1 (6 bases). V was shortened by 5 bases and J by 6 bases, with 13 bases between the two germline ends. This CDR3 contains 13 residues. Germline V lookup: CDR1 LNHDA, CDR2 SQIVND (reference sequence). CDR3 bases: TGTGCCAGTAGTTTTACAGGGTTCGCTGAAGCTTTCTTT. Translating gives CASSFTGFAEAFF.

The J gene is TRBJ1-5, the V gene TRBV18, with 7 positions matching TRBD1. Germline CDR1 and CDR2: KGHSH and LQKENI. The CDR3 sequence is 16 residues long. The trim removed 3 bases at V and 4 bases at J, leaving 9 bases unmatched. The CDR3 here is CASSPKGDRENQPQHF. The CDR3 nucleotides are TGTGCCAGCTCACCGAAAGGAGACAGGGAAAATCAGCCCCAGCATTTT.

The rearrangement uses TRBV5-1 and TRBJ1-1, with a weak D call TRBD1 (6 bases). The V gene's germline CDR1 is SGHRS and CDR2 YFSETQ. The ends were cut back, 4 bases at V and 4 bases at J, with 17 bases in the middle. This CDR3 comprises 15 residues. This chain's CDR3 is CASSHQGGRGTEAFF. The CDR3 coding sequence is TGCGCCAGCAGCCATCAAGGGGGTAGGGGCACTGAAGCTTTCTTT.

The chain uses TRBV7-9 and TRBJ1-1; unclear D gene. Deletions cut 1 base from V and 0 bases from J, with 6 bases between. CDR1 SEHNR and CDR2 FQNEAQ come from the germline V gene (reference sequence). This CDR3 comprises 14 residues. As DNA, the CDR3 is TGTGCCAGCAGCTTAGGGAGGATGAACACTGAAGCTTTCTTT. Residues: CASSLGRMNTEAFF.

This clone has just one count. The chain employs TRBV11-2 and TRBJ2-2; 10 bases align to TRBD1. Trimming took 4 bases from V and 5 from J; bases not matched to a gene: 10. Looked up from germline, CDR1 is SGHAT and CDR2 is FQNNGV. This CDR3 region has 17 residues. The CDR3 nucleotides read TGTGCCAGCAGCTCTGCCCGGACAGGGGGTCGAACCGGGGAGCTGTTTTTT. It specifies CASSSARTGGRTGELFF.

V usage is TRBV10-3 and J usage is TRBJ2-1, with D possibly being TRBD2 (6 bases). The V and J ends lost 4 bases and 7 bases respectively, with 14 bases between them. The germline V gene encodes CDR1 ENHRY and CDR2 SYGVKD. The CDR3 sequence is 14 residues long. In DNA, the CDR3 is TGTGCCATCAGTGGTGAGCGGGTTACAAATGAGCAGTTCTTC. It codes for CAISGERVTNEQFF.

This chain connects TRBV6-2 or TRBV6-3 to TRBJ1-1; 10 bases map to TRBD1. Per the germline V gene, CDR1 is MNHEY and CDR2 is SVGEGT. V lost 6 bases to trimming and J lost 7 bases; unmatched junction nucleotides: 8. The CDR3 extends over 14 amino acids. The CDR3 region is CASSKTGGLFEAFF. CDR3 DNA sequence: TGTGCCAGCAGCAAGACAGGGGGCTTGTTTGAAGCTTTCTTT.

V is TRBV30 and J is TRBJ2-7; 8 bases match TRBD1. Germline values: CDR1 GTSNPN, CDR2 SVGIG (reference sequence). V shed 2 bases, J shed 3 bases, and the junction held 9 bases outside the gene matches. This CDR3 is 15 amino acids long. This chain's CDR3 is CAWSPLDRDDYEQYF. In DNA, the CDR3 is TGTGCCTGGAGTCCTCTGGACAGGGATGACTACGAGCAGTACTTC.